This is a list of T cell receptor beta chains from one sample in a study of response to subunit inactivated influenza vaccine. TCRdb reprocessed the RT-PCR reads with MiXCR, giving one entry per CDR3 protein. The sample yields 600,000 to 700,000 distinct CDR3 sequences, 14% seen once. The input for sequencing was PBMCs from blood, taken 14 to 15 days before vaccination. The receptors shown here come from a man between 45 and 60 years old who received an inactivated influenza vaccine. CDR3s include the opening cysteine and the closing phenylalanine or tryptophan. D genes are given only for firm matches. Clone size is stated in some rows and not others, as once, few, many or a class when expanded.

d_gene	len	v_gene	j_gene	abundance	CDR3nt	CDR3aa
-	14	TRBV6-2/TRBV6-3	TRBJ2-7	-	TGTGCCAGCATCCCAGGGGATCCCTCCTACGAGCAGTACTTC	CASIPGDPSYEQYF
TRBD1	15	TRBV6-2/TRBV6-3	TRBJ2-5	few	TGTGCCAGCAGTCCCCGGACAGGGATACAAGAGACCCAGTACTTC	CASSPRTGIQETQYF
-	15	TRBV18	TRBJ2-5	-	TGTGCCAGCTCACCACCTGGGGGATGGCAAGAGACCCAGTACTTC	CASSPPGGWQETQYF
-	17	TRBV6-2/TRBV6-3	TRBJ2-3	-	TGTGCCAGCAGTTACTCGATCGTGTTTTCAAGCACAGATACGCAGTATTTT	CASSYSIVFSSTDTQYF
-	19	TRBV28	TRBJ2-3	-	TGTGCCAGCAGTTTAACCTACCTTCCGGGGAGAGGCATCACAGATACGCAGTATTTT	CASSLTYLPGRGITDTQYF
-	13	TRBV11-2	TRBJ2-5	-	TGTGCCAGCAGCCCTGGACTAAAAGAGACCCGGTACTTC	CASSPGLKETRYF
TRBD1	15	TRBV6-1	TRBJ2-3	-	TGTGCCACGACCGGGACAGCAACCTCCACAGATACGCAGTATTTT	CATTGTATSTDTQYF
-	14	TRBV3-1	TRBJ2-2	few	TGTGCCAGCAGCCCCCTAGCACCGACCGGGGAGCTGTTTTTT	CASSPLAPTGELFF
TRBD2	16	TRBV7-2	TRBJ2-7	few	TGTGCCAGCAGCTGGTATATGGGGGGGATAACCTACGAGCAGTACTTC	CASSWYMGGITYEQYF
-	16	TRBV4-1	TRBJ1-6	many	TGCGCCAGCAGCCAAGATCCCAGATCCTATAATTCACCCCTCCACTTT	CASSQDPRSYNSPLHF
TRBD1	16	TRBV12-3/TRBV12-4	TRBJ1-5	many	TGTGCCAGCAGTTCAACCCGGGACAGACCCAATCAGCCCCAGCATTTT	CASSSTRDRPNQPQHF
-	15	TRBV20-1	TRBJ1-1	-	TGCAGTGCTAGAGATAGGGTCGGGGGGTCCACTGAAGCTTTCTTT	CSARDRVGGSTEAFF
-	13	TRBV6-1	TRBJ2-5	few	TGTGCCAGCAGCCCGACAGTCGAAGAGACCCAGTACTTC	CASSPTVEETQYF
-	14	TRBV12-3/TRBV12-4	TRBJ2-7	few	TGTGCCAGCAGTTTTTTTTCTCCCTCCTACGAGCAGTACTTC	CASSFFSPSYEQYF
-	15	TRBV28	TRBJ2-3	-	TGTGCCAGCAGTTTCGGGACCAAACTCACAGATACGCAGTATTTT	CASSFGTKLTDTQYF